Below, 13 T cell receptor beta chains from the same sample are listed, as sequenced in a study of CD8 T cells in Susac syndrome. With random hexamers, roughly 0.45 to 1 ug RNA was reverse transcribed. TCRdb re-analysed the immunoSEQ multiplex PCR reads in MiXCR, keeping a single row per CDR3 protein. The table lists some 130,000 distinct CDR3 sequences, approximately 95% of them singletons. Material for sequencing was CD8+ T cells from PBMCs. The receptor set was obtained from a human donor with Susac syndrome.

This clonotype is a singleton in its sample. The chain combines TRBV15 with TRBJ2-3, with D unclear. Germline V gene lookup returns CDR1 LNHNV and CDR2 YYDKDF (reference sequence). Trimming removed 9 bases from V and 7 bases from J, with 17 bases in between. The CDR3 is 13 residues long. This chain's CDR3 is CATRTDTLYTQYF. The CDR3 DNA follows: TGTGCCACAAGGACGGATACCCTTTATACGCAGTATTTT. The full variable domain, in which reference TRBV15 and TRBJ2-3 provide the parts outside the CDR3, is DAMVIQNPRYQVTQFGKPVTLSCSQTLNHNVMYWYQQKSSQAPKLLFHYYDKDFNNEADTPDNFQSRRPNTSFCFLDIRSPGLGDTAMYLCATRTDTLYTQYFGPGTRLTVL.

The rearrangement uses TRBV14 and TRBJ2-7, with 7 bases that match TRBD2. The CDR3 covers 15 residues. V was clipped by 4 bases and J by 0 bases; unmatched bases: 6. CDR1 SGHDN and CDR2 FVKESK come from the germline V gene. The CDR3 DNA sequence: TGTGCCAGCAGCCTCCGGGCTAGCGGCTCCTACGAGCAGTACTTC. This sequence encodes CASSLRASGSYEQYF.

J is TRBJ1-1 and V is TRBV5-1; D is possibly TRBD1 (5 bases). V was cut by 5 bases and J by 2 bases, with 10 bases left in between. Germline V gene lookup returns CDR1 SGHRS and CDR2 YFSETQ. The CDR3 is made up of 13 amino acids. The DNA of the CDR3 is TGCGCCAGCAGGACAGATTTAAACACTGAAGCTTTCTTT. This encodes CASRTDLNTEAFF.

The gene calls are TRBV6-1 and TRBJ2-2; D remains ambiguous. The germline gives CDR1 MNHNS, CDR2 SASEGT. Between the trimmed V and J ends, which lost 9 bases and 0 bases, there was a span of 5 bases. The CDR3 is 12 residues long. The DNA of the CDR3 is TGTGCCAGGAATACGAACACCGGGGAGCTGTTTTTT. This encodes CARNTNTGELFF.

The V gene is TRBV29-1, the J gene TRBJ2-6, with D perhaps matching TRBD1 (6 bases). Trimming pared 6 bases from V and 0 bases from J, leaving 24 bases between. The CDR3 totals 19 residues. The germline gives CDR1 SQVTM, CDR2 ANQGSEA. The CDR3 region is CSVPVRDTKNDSGANVLTF. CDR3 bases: TGCAGCGTCCCCGTCCGGGACACAAAAAATGACTCTGGGGCCAACGTCCTGACTTTC.

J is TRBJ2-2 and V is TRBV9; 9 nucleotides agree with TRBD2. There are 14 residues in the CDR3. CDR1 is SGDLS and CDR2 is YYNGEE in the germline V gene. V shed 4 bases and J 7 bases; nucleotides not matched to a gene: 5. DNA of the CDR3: TGTGCCAGCAGCTTTAGCGGGAGTGTCGGGGAGCTGTTTTTT. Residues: CASSFSGSVGELFF.

The chain's CDR3 is CSARDIAGGPEDTQYF. The CDR3 DNA sequence: TGCAGTGCTAGAGATATAGCGGGAGGGCCGGAGGATACGCAGTATTTT. The chain links TRBV20-1 to TRBJ2-3, with 11 bases matching TRBD2. Germline V gives CDR1 DFQATT, CDR2 SNEGSKA (reference sequence). This CDR3 is built from 16 residues. Trimming cost V 0 bases and J 6 bases; bases outside gene matches: 8.

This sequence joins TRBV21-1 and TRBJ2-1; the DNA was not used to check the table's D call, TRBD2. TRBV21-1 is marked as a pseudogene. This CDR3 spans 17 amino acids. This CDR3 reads CASSKRCRRGTSGRQFF. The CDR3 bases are TGTGCCAGCAGCAAACGATGTAGGAGGGGGACTAGCGGGAGACAGTTCTTC.

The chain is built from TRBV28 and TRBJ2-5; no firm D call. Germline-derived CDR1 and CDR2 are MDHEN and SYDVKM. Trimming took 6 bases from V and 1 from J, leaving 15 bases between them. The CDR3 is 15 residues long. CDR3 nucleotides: TGTGCCAGCAGCCCTAATTCATACCTCCAAGAGACCCAGTACTTC. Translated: CASSPNSYLQETQYF.

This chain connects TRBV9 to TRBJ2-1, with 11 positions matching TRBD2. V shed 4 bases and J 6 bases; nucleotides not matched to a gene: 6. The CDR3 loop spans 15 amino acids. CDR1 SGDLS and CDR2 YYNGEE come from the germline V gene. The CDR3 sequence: CASSPTSGSVNEQFF. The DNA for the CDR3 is TGTGCCAGCAGCCCAACTAGCGGGAGTGTCAATGAGCAGTTCTTC. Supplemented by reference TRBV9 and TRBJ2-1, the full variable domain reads DSGVTQTPKHLITATGQRVTLRCSPRSGDLSVYWYQQSLDQGLQFLIQYYNGEERAKGNILERFSAQQFPDLHSELNLSSLELGDSALYFCASSPTSGSVNEQFFGPGTRLTVL.

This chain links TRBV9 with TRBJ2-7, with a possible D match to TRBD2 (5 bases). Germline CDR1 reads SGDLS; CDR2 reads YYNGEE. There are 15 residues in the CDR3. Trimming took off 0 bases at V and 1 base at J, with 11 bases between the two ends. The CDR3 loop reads CASSVAPGRSYEQYF. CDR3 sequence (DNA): TGTGCCAGCAGCGTAGCTCCGGGAAGGTCCTACGAGCAGTACTTC.

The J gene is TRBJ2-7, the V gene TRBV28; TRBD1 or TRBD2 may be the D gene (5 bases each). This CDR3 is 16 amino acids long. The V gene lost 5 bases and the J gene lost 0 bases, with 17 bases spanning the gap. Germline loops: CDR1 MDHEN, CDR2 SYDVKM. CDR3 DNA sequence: TGTGCCAGCAGTACCCCCCGGGGCCTAAGCTCCTACGAGCAGTACTTC. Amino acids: CASSTPRGLSSYEQYF. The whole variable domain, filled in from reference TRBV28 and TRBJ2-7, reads DVKVTQSSRYLVKRTGEKVFLECVQDMDHENMFWYRQDPGLGLRLIYFSYDVKMKEKGDIPEGYSVSREKKERFSLILESASTNQTSMYLCASSTPRGLSSYEQYFGPGTRLTVT.

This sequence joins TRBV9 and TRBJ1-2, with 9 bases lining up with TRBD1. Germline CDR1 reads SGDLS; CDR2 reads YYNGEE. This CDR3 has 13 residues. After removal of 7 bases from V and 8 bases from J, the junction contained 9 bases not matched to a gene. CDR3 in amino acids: CASLSGTGIGYTF. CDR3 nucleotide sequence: TGTGCCAGCCTGTCCGGGACAGGGATCGGCTACACCTTC.